These 15 T cell receptor beta chains were all obtained from the same sample, sequenced in a study of identifying expanded T cells in peripheral blood. The table came from immunoSEQ multiplex PCR; TCRdb's copy has only in-frame clones and leaves some out. In the table there are about 86,000 clones, roughly 85% of which are singletons. Source material: blood. These receptors originate from a person between 18 and 75 years old in good health.

The chain employs TRBV2 and TRBJ2-6; D unresolved. In germline, CDR1 is SNHLY, CDR2 FYNNEI. The CDR3 has 15 amino acids. V was cut by 7 bases and J by 0 bases, with 10 bases left in between. The CDR3 coding sequence is TGTGCCAGCAAAGGGTCAGCCTCTGGGGCCAACGTCCTGACTTTC. This encodes CASKGSASGANVLTF.

This chain links TRBV11-2 with TRBJ2-2; possibly TRBD2 for D (6 bases). Per the germline V gene, CDR1 is SGHAT and CDR2 is FQNNGV. CDR3 length equals 17 residues. V lost 2 bases to trimming and J lost 0 bases, with 13 bases between them. The CDR3 DNA is TGTGCCAGCAGCTTAACCGCGGGGCAGGCGAACACCGGGGAGCTGTTTTTT. Its translation is CASSLTAGQANTGELFF.

The chain uses TRBV6-1 and TRBJ2-3; D not resolved. V was shortened by 8 bases and J by 1 base, with 13 bases between the two germline ends. The germline gives CDR1 MNHNS, CDR2 SASEGT. The CDR3 consists of 14 residues. This CDR3 reads CASEERGRTDTQYF. The CDR3 nucleotides are TGTGCCAGCGAGGAAAGAGGACGCACAGATACGCAGTATTTT.

The chain recombines TRBV4-3 with TRBJ1-2, with 9 bases identical to TRBD1. Trimming cost V 1 base and J 7 bases; bases outside gene matches: 4. CDR3 length: 14 residues. Germline V lookup: CDR1 LGHNA, CDR2 YSLEER. CDR3 in DNA: TGCGCCAGCAGCCAAGGGGACAGGGTTCGTGGCTACACCTTC. The encoded protein is CASSQGDRVRGYTF.

This clone has more than one count but fewer than ten. The rearrangement links TRBV4-1 to TRBJ1-2; tentatively, D is TRBD1 (6 bases). Looked up from germline, CDR1 is MGHRA and CDR2 is YSYEKL. Trimming removed 7 bases at V and 0 bases at J, with 21 bases between. This CDR3 is built from 17 residues. Here the CDR3 DNA reads TGCGCCAGCACCCTAGGAAGGTTAGGGGGAGCTAACTATGGCTACACCTTC. Protein: CASTLGRLGGANYGYTF.

This chain links TRBV7-2 with TRBJ1-4, with TRBD1 matching over 7 bases. V shed 5 bases and J 7 bases; nucleotides not matched to a gene: 13. The CDR3 sequence is 16 residues long. Looked up from germline, CDR1 is SGHTA and CDR2 is FQGNSA. CDR3 in amino acids: CASSLNRNRGSEKLFF. CDR3 in DNA: TGTGCCAGCAGCCTAAACAGAAACAGGGGTTCTGAAAAACTGTTTTTT. Complete variable domain (other parts from reference TRBV7-2 and TRBJ1-4): GAGVSQSPSNKVTEKGKDVELRCDPISGHTALYWYRQSLGQGLEFLIYFQGNSAPDKSGLPSDRFSAERTGGSVSTLTIQRTQQEDSAVYLCASSLNRNRGSEKLFFGSGTQLSVL.

The chain uses TRBV30 and TRBJ1-1, with a possible D match to TRBD1 (6 bases). Germline CDR1 is GTSNPN and CDR2 is SVGIG (reference sequence). The CDR3 runs 13 residues. Trimming pared 3 bases from V and 2 bases from J, leaving 10 bases between. In nucleotides, the CDR3 is TGTGCCTGGAGAAGACAGGTTAACACTGAAGCTTTCTTT. It codes for CAWRRQVNTEAFF.

In this sample, this clone turned up once. The chain is built from TRBV18 and TRBJ1-3; D is uncertain. This CDR3 comprises 21 residues. The V and J ends lost 1 base and 0 bases respectively, with 25 bases between them. The germline V gene encodes CDR1 KGHSH and CDR2 LQKENI. The CDR3 loop reads CASSPRPARTRTNLSGNTIYF. The CDR3 DNA follows: TGTGCCAGCTCACCACGGCCGGCCCGTACCAGGACCAACCTCTCTGGAAACACCATATATTTT.

The rearrangement links TRBV30 to TRBJ1-3; 9 bases fit TRBD1. Germline assignment: CDR1 GTSNPN and CDR2 SVGIG (reference sequence). Trimming took 5 bases from V and 8 from J; bases not matched to a gene: 13. The CDR3 is 15 residues long. CDR3 loop: CAWGTGTGIWDTIYF. The CDR3 nucleotides are TGTGCCTGGGGTACCGGGACAGGGATTTGGGACACCATATATTTT.

This chain uses TRBV6-5 with TRBJ2-7, with no clear D. The CDR3 extends over 15 amino acids. The V end was cut by 2 bases, the J end by 3 bases, with 14 bases between. Germline loops: CDR1 MNHEY, CDR2 SVGAGI. This chain's CDR3 is CASSYTRLGFYEQYF. The DNA for the CDR3 is TGTGCCAGCAGTTACACCCGTCTTGGGTTCTACGAGCAGTACTTC.

This clone was picked up one time. The V call is TRBV19, the J call TRBJ1-2; 10 bases map to TRBD1. V shed 6 bases, J shed 6 bases, and the junction held 16 bases outside the gene matches. CDR1 and CDR2 (germline): LNHDA, SQIVND (reference sequence). The CDR3 extends over 17 amino acids. CDR3 region: CASRSGTGALLGNGYTF. DNA for the CDR3: TGTGCCAGTAGGTCCGGGACAGGGGCGTTGCTGGGAAATGGCTACACCTTC.

The chain combines TRBV7-9 with TRBJ1-1, with D maybe TRBD1 (6 bases). Deletions cut 5 bases from V and 5 bases from J, with 21 bases between. This CDR3 contains 16 residues. The germline gives CDR1 SEHNR, CDR2 FQNEAQ (reference sequence). CDR3 loop: CASSPQIQGRGTEAFF. The CDR3 nucleotides read TGTGCCAGCAGCCCCCAAATACAGGGTCGAGGGACTGAAGCTTTCTTT.

The chain employs TRBV7-9 and TRBJ1-1; D is possibly TRBD1 (6 bases). CDR1 is SEHNR and CDR2 is FQNEAQ in the germline V gene (reference sequence). The CDR3 totals 15 residues. V was pared by 1 base and J by 1 base, with 10 bases between. The CDR3 here is CASSLDMGANTEAFF. The CDR3 coding sequence is TGTGCCAGCAGCTTAGATATGGGGGCGAACACTGAAGCTTTCTTT.

The sample holds a few counts of this clone. The genes are TRBV7-2 and TRBJ1-2, with D possibly being TRBD1 (5 bases). Germline V lookup: CDR1 SGHTA, CDR2 FQGNSA. This CDR3 has 13 residues. Trimming left V 5 bases short and J 8 bases short, with 15 bases between. The CDR3 bases are TGTGCCAGCAGCCTTCAACAGGAACGGGGCTACACCTTC. Translating gives CASSLQQERGYTF.

A remark on this clone: Other DNA sequences of this sample code for an identical CDR3. The V and J genes are TRBV5-4 and TRBJ1-1; D is ambiguous. CDR3 length equals 14 residues. Trimming removed 0 bases from V and 2 bases from J, with 8 bases in between. CDR1 and CDR2 from the germline V gene are SGHNT and YYREEE (reference sequence). In nucleotides, the CDR3 is TGTGCCAGCAGCTTGGCCGGCAGAAACACTGAAGCTTTCTTT. Amino acids: CASSLAGRNTEAFF.